This T cell receptor (beta chain) originates from a study of graft-versus-host responses after intestinal transplantation. The culture paired about 200,000 irradiated violet-dye-labeled stimulators with about 200,000 CFSE-labeled responders. Method: immunoSEQ multiplex PCR; TCRdb's copy keeps in-frame clones and lacks some. There are over 20,000 clones in the sample; approximately 40% occur only once, and 0.66% lies in the top ten. Germline loops: CDR1 KGHSH, CDR2 LQKENI. The CDR3 runs to 16 residues. V was pared by 4 bases and J by 1 base, with 6 bases of the junction left unmatched. Overall study results and limits: GvH clones were found in recipient marrow; some appeared first in ileum or blood.

The gene calls are TRBV18 and TRBJ2-2; 7 bases fit TRBD1. The specimen comprised alloreactive CD4+ T cells from a mixed lymphocyte reaction culture, sampled before intestinal transplant. Subset indicated: CFSE-low proliferating T cells sorted from approximately 6-day pre-transplant mixed lymphocyte reaction (GvH or HvG direction). The clonotype comes from a human patient who received an intestinal transplant. The CDR3 sequence: CASSLRRTGNTGELFF. The DNA of the CDR3 is TGTGCCAGCTCACTCCGACGGACAGGGAACACCGGGGAGCTGTTTTTT.